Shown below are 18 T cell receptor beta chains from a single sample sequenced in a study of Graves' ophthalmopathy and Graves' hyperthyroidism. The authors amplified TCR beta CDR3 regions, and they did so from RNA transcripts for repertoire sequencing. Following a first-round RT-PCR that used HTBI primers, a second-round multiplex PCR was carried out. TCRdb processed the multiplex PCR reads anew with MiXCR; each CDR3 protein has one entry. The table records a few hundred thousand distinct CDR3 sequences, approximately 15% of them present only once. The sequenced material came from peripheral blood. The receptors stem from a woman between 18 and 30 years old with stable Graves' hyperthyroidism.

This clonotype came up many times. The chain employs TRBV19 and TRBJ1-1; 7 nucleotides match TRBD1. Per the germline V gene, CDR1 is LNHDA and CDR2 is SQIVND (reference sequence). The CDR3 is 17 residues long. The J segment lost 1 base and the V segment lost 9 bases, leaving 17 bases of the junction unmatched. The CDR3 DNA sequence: TGTGCCAGCGCAAACAAAAAAGCGGGACAGAAGAACACTGAAGCTTTCTTT. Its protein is CASANKKAGQKNTEAFF.

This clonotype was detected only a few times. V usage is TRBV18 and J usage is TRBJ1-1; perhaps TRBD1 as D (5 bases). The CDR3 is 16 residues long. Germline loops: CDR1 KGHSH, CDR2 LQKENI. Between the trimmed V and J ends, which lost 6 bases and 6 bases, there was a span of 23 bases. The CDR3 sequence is CASSPIGRVGVPEAFF. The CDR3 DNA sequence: TGTGCCAGCTCTCCAATTGGCAGGGTGGGAGTACCTGAAGCTTTCTTT.

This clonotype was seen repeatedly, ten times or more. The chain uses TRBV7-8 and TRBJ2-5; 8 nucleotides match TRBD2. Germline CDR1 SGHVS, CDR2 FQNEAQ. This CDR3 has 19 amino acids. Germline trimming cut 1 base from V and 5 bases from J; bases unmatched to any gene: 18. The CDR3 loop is CASSLVRGHLSGVGETQYF. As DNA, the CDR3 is TGTGCCAGCAGCTTAGTGAGGGGCCACCTTAGCGGGGTCGGGGAGACCCAGTACTTC.

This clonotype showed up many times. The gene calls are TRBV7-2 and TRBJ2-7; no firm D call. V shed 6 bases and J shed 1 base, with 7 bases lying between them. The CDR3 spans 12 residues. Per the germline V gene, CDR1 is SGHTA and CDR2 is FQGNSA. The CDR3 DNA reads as TGTGCCAGCAGTCCCACATCCTACGAGCAGTACTTC. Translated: CASSPTSYEQYF.

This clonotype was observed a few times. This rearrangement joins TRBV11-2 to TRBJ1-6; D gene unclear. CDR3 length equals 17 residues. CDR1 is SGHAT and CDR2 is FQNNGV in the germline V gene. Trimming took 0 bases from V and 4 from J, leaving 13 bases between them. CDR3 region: CASSLDLTGDYNSPLHF. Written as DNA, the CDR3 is TGTGCCAGCAGCTTAGATCTCACTGGGGATTATAATTCACCCCTCCACTTT.

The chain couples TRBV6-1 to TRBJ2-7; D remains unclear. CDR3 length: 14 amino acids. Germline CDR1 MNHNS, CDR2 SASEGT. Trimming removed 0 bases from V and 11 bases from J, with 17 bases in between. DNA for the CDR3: TGTGCCAGCAGTGAAGCCACCATGACCCCGACGAAGTACTTC. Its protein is CASSEATMTPTKYF.

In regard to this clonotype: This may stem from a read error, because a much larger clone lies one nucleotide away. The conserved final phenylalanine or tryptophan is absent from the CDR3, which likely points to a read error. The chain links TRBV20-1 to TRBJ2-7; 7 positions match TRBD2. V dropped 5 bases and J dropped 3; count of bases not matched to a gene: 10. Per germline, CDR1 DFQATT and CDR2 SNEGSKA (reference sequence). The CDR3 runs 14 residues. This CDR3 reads CSALAWTSNYEQYY. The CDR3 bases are TGCAGTGCTTTAGCTTGGACTAGTAACTACGAGCAGTACTAC.

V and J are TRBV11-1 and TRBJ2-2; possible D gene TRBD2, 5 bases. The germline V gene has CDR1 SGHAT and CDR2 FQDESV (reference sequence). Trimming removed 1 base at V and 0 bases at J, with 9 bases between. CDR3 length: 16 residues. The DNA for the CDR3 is TGTGCCAGCAGCTTAGGGGAGTTTTCGAACACCGGGGAGCTGTTTTTT. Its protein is CASSLGEFSNTGELFF.

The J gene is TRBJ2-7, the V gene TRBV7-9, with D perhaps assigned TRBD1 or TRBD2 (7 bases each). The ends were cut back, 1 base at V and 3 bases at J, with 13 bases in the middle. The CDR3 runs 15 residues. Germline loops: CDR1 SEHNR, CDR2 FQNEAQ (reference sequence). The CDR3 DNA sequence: TGTGCCAGCAGCTTAGGCCAGGGGGGGGTCTACGAGCAGTACTTC. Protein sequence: CASSLGQGGVYEQYF.

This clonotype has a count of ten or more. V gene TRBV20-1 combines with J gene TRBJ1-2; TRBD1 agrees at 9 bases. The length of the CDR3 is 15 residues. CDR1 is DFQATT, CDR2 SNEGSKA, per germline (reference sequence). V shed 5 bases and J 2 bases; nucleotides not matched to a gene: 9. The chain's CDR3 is CSAGQGTTMNYGYTF. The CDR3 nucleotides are TGCAGTGCTGGACAGGGGACCACTATGAACTATGGCTACACCTTC.

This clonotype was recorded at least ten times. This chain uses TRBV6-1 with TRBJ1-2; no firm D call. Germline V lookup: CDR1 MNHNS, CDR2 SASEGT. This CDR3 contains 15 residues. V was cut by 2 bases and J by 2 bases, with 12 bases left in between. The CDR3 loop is CASSEIPTANYGYTF. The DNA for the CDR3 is TGTGCCAGCAGTGAAATCCCAACAGCAAACTATGGCTACACCTTC.

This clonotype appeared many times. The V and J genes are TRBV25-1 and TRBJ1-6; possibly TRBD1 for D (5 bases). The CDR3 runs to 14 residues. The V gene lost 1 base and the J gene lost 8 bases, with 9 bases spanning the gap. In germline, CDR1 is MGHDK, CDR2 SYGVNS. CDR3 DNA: TGTGCCAGCAGTGAATTAGACAGCTATTCACCCCTCCACTTT. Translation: CASSELDSYSPLHF.

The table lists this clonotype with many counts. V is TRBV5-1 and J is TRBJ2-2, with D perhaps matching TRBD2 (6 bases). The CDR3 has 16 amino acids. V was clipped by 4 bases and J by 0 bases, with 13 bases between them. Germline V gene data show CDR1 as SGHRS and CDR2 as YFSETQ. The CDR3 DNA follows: TGCGCCAGCAGCGGAGGGGACCCTACGAACACCGGGGAGCTGTTTTTT. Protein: CASSGGDPTNTGELFF.

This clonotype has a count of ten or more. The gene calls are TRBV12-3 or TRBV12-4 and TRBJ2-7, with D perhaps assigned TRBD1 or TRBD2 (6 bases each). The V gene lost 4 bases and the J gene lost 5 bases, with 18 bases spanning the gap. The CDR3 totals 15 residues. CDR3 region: CASSWSGNGGDEQYF. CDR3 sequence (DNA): TGTGCCAGCAGTTGGTCCGGGAACGGGGGCGACGAGCAGTACTTC.

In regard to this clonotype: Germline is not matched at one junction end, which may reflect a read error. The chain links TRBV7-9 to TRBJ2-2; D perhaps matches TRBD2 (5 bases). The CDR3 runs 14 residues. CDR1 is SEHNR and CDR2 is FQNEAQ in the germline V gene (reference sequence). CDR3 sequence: CASSLAGSDGERFF. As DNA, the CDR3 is TGTGCCAGCAGCTTAGCAGGGTCTGACGGGGAGCGGTTTTTT. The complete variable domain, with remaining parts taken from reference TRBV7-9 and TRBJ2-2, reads DTGVSQNPRHKITKRGQNVTFRCDPISEHNRLYWYRQTLGQGPEFLTYFQNEAQLEKSRLLSDRFSAERPKGSFSTLEIQRTEQGDSAMYLCASSLAGSDGERFFGEGSRLTVL.

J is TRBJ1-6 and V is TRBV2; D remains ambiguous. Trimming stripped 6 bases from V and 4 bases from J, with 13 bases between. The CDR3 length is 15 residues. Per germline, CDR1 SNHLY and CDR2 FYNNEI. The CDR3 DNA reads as TGTGCCAGCAGCTCTAGGATTTCTTATAATTCACCCCTCCACTTT. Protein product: CASSSRISYNSPLHF.

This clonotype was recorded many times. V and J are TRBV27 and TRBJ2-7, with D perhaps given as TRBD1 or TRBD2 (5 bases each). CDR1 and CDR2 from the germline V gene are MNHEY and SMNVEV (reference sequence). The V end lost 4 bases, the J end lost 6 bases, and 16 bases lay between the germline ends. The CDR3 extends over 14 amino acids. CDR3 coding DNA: TGTGCCAGCAGTTCCACCCCGGGGCCCTTCGAGCAGTACTTC. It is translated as CASSSTPGPFEQYF.

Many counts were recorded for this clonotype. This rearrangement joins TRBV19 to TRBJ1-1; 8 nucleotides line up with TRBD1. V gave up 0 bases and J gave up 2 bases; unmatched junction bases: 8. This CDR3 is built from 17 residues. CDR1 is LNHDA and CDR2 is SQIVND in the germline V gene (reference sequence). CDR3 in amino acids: CASSIDPRQGSNTEAFF. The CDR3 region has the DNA TGTGCCAGTAGTATAGATCCCCGACAGGGGTCAAACACTGAAGCTTTCTTT.